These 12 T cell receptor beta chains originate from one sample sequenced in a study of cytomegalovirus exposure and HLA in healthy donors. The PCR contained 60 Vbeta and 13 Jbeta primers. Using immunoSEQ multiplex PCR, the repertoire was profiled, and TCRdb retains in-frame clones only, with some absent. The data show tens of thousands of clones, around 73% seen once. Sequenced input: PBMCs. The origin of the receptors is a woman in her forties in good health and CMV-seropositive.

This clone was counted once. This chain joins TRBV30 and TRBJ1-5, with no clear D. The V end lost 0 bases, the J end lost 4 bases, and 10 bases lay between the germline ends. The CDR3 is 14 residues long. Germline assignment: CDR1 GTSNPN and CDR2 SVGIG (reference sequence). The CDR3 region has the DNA TGTGCCTGGAGTGTACAGCAGTCGAATCAGCCCCAGCATTTT. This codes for CAWSVQQSNQPQHF.

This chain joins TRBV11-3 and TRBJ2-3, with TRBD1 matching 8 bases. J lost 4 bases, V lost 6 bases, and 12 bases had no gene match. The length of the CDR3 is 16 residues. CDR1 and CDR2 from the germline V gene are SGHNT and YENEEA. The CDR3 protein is CASSSRTGSYADTQYF. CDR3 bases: TGTGCCAGCAGTTCTCGGACAGGGAGTTACGCAGATACGCAGTATTTT.

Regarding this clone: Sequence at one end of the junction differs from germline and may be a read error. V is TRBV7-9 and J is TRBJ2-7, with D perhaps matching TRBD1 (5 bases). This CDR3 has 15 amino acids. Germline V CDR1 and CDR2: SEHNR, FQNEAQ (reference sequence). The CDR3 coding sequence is TGTTCCAGCAGCTCAGGGAATATAATGCTGCCGTCCCAGTACTTC. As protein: CSSSSGNIMLPSQYF.

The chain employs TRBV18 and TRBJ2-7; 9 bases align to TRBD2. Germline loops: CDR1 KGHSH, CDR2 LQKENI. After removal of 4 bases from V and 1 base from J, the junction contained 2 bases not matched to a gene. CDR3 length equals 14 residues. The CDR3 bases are TGTGCCAGCTCACTAGCGGGGGCATCCTACGAGCAGTACTTC. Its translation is CASSLAGASYEQYF. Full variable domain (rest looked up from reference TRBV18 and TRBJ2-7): NAGVMQNPRHLVRRRGQEARLRCSPMKGHSHVYWYRQLPEEGLKFMVYLQKENIIDESGMPKERFSAEFPKEGPSILRIQQVVRGDSAAYFCASSLAGASYEQYFGPGTRLTVT.

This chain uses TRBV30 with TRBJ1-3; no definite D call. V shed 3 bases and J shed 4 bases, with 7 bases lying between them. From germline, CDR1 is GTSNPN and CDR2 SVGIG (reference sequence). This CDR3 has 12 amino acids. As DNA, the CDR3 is TGTGCCTGGAGGGCCCTGGGAAACACCATATATTTT. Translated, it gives CAWRALGNTIYF. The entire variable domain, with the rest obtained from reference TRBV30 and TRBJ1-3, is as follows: SQTIHQWPATLVQPVGSPLSLECTVEGTSNPNLYWYRQAAGRGLQLLFYSVGIGQISSEVPQNLSASRPQDRQFILSSKKLLLSDSGFYLCAWRALGNTIYFGEGSWLTVV.

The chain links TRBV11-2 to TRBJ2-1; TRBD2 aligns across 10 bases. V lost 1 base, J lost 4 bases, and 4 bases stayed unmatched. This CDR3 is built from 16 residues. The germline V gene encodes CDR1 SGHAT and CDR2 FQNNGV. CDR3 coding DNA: TGTGCCAGCAGCTTAGGGTCGACTAGCGGGTACAATGAGCAGTTCTTC. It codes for CASSLGSTSGYNEQFF.

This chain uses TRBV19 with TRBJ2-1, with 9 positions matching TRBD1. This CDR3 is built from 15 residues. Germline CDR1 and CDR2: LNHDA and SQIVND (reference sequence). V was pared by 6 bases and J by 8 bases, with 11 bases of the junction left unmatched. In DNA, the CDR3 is TGTGCCAGTAGCCACGGGACAGGGAGAGTAGATGAGCAGTTCTTC. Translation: CASSHGTGRVDEQFF.

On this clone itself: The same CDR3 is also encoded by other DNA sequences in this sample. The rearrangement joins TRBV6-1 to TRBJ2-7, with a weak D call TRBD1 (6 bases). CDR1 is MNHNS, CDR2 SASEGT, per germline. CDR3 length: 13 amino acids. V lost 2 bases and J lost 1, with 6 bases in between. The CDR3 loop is CASSEQGSYEQYF. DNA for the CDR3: TGTGCCAGCAGTGAACAGGGGTCCTACGAGCAGTACTTC.

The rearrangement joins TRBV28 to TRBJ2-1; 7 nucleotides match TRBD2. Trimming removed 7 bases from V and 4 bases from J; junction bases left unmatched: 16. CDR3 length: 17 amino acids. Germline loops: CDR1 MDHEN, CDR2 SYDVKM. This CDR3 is CASIRGAGVLKYNEQFF. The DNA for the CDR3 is TGTGCCAGCATCCGAGGTGCGGGGGTCCTTAAATACAATGAGCAGTTCTTC.

The CDR3 here is CASSPRGNSGNTIYF. The CDR3 DNA follows: TGTGCCAGCAGCCCCCGGGGGAACTCTGGAAACACCATATATTTT. The gene calls are TRBV7-9 and TRBJ1-3; D possibly corresponds to TRBD1 (5 bases). The germline V gene has CDR1 SEHNR and CDR2 FQNEAQ (reference sequence). Deletions cut 5 bases from V and 0 bases from J, with 11 bases between. CDR3 length equals 15 residues.

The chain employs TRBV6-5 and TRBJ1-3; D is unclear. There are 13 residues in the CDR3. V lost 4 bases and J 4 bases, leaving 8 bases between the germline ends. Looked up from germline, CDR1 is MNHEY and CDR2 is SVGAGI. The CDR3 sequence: CASSFLLGNTIYF. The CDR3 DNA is TGTGCCAGCAGTTTTTTATTAGGAAACACCATATATTTT.

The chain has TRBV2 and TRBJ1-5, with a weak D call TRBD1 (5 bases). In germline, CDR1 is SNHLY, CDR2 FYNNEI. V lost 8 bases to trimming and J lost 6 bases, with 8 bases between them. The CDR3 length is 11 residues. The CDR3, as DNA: TGTGCCAGCGGGGGGATTCAGCCCCAGCATTTT. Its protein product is CASGGIQPQHF.